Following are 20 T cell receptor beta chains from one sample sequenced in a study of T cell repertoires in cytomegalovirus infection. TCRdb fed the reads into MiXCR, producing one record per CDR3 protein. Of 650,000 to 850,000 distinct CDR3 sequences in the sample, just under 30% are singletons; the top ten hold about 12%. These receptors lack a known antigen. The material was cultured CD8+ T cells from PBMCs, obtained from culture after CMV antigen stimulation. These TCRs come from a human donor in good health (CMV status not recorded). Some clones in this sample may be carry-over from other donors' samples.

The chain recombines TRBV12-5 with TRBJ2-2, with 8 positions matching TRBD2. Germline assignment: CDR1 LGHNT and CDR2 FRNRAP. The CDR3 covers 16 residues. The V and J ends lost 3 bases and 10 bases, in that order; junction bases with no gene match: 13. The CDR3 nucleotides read TGTGCTAGTGGTTTCCAAGTCGGGGGGGCCGAGGTGGAGCTGTTTTTT. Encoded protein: CASGFQVGGAEVELFF. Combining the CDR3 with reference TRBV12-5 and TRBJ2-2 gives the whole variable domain DARVTQTPRHKVTEMGQEVTMRCQPILGHNTVFWYRQTMMQGLELLAYFRNRAPLDDSGMPKDRFSAEMPDATLATLKIQPSEPRDSAVYFCASGFQVGGAEVELFFGEGSRLTVL.

The CDR3 is CAISGGLEAFF. The CDR3 DNA sequence: TGTGCCATCAGTGGGGGACTAGAAGCTTTCTTT. This chain links TRBV10-3 with TRBJ1-1, with D possibly matching TRBD1 (5 bases). CDR1 ENHRY and CDR2 SYGVKD come from the germline V gene. Deletions cut 4 bases from V and 8 bases from J, with 8 bases between. This CDR3 comprises 11 residues.

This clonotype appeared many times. The CDR3 bases are TGTGCCAGCAGCCAAGGGACAGGGGGATATGGCTACACCTTC. Encoded protein: CASSQGTGGYGYTF. The V call is TRBV11-2, the J call TRBJ1-2; 11 bases align to TRBD1. J was trimmed by 5 bases and V by 5 bases; bases with no gene match: 4. In germline, CDR1 is SGHAT, CDR2 FQNNGV. This CDR3 contains 14 residues.

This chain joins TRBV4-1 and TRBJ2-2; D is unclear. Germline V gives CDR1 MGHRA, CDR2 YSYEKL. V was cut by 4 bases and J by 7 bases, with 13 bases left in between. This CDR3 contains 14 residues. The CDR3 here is CASSPDPASGELFF. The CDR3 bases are TGCGCCAGCAGCCCCGACCCCGCTAGCGGGGAGCTGTTTTTT.

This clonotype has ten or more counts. CDR3 protein: CASSLKPSSGGQVRYGYTF. As DNA, the CDR3 is TGTGCCAGCAGTTTAAAGCCCTCCAGTGGCGGACAGGTCCGATATGGCTACACCTTC. This chain connects TRBV27 to TRBJ1-2; 7 bases map to TRBD1. V shed 2 bases, J shed 5 bases, and the junction held 20 bases outside the gene matches. CDR3 size: 19 residues. The germline gives CDR1 MNHEY, CDR2 SMNVEV (reference sequence).

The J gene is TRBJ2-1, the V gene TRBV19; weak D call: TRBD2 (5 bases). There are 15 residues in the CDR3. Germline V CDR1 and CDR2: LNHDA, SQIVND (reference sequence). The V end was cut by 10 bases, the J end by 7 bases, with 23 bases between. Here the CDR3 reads CATLERASGGNEQFF. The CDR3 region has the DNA TGTGCCACCCTCGAGAGGGCCTCCGGCGGTAATGAGCAGTTCTTC.

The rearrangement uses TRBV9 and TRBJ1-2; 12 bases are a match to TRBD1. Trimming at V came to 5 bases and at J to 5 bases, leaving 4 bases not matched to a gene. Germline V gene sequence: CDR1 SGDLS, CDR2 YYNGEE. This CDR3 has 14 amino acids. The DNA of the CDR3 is TGTGCCAGCAGGGGACAGGGGGCGTCATATGGCTACACCTTC. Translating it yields CASRGQGASYGYTF. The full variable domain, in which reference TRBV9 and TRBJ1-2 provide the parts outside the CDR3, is DSGVTQTPKHLITATGQRVTLRCSPRSGDLSVYWYQQSLDQGLQFLIQYYNGEERAKGNILERFSAQQFPDLHSELNLSSLELGDSALYFCASRGQGASYGYTFGSGTRLTVV.

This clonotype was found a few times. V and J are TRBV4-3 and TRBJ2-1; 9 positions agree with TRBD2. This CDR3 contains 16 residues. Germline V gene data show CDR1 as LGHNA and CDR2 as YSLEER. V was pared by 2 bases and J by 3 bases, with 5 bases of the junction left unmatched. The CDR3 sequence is CASSQQSGGYYNEQFF. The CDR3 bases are TGCGCCAGCAGCCAACAAAGCGGGGGGTACTACAATGAGCAGTTCTTC.

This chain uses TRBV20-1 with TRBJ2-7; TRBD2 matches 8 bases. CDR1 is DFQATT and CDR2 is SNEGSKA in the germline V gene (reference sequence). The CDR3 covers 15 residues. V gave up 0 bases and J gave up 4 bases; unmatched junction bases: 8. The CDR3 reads CSARDGRVALYEQYF. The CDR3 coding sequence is TGCAGTGCTAGAGACGGGAGGGTGGCACTGTACGAGCAGTACTTC.

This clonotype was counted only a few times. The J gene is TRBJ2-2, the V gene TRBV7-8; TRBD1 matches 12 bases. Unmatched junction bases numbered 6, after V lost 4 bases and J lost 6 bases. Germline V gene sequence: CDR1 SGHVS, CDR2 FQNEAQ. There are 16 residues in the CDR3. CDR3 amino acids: CASSSGTGGFSGELFF. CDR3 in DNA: TGTGCCAGCAGCTCCGGGACAGGGGGCTTTTCCGGGGAGCTGTTTTTT.

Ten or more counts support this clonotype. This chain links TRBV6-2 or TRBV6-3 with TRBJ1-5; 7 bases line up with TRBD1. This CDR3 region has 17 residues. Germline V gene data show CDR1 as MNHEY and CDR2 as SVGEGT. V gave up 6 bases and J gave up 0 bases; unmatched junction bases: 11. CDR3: CASRPGQRLYSNQPQHF. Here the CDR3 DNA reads TGTGCCAGCAGGCCGGGACAGAGACTTTATAGCAATCAGCCCCAGCATTTT.

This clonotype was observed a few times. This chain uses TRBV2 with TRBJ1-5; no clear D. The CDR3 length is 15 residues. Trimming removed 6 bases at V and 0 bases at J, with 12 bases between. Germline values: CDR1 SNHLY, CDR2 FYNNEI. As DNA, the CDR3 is TGTGCCAGCAGCGGCGGTGATTATAGCAATCAGCCCCAGCATTTT. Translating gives CASSGGDYSNQPQHF.

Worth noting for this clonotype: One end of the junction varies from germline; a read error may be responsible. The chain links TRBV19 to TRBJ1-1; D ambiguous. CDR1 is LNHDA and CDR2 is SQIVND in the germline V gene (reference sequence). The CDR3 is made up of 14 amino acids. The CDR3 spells CASSYTSRNTETFF. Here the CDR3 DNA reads TGTGCCAGTAGTTATACCAGCCGGAACACTGAAACTTTCTTT.

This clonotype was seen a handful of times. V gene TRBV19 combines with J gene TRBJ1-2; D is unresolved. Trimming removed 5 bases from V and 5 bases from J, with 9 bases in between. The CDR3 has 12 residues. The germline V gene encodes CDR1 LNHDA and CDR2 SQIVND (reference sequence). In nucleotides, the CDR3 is TGTGCCAGTAGTGACACTACATATGGCTACACCTTC. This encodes CASSDTTYGYTF.

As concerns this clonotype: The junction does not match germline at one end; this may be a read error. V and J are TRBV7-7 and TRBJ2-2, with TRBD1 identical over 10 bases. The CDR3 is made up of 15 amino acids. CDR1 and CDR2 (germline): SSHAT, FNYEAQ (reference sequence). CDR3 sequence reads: CASSQDRGGTGELFF. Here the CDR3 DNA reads TGTGCTAGCAGCCAGGACAGGGGGGGCACCGGGGAGCTGTTTTTT. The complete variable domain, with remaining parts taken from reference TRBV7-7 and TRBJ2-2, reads GAGVSQSPRYKVTKRGQDVTLRCDPISSHATLYWYQQALGQGPEFLTYFNYEAQPDKSGLPSDRFSAERPEGSISTLTIQRTEQRDSAMYRCASSQDRGGTGELFFGEGSRLTVL.

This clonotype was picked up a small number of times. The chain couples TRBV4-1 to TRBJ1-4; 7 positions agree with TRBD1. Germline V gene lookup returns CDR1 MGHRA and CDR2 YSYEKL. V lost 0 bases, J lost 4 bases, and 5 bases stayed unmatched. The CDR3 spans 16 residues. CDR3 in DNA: TGCGCCAGCAGCCAAGATCGGGACAGCCTTAATGAAAAACTGTTTTTT. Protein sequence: CASSQDRDSLNEKLFF.

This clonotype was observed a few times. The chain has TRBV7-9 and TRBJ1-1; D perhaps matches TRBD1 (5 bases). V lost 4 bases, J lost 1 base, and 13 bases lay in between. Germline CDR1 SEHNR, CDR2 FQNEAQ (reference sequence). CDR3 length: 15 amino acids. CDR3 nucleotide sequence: TGTGCCAGCAGCTCCCGGGGCCGTTCGAACACTGAAGCTTTCTTT. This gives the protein CASSSRGRSNTEAFF.

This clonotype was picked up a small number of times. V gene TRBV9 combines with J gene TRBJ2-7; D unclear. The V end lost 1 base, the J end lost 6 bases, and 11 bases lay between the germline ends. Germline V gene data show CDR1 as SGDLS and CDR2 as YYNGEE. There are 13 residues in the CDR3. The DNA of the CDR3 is TGTGCCAGCAGCGTATCGGAGATGGGCGAGCAGTACTTC. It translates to CASSVSEMGEQYF.

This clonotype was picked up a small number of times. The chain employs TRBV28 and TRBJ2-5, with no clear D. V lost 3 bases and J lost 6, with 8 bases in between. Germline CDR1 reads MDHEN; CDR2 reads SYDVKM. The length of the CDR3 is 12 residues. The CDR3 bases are TGTGCCAGCAGTTTTTATGAGCAGACCCAGTACTTC. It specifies CASSFYEQTQYF.

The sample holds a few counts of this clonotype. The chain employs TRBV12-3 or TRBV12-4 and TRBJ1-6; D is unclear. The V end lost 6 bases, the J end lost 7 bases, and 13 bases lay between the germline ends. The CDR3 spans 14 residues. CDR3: CASRDGRRNSPLHF. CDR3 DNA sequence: TGTGCCAGCAGGGACGGAAGGAGGAATTCACCCCTCCACTTT.